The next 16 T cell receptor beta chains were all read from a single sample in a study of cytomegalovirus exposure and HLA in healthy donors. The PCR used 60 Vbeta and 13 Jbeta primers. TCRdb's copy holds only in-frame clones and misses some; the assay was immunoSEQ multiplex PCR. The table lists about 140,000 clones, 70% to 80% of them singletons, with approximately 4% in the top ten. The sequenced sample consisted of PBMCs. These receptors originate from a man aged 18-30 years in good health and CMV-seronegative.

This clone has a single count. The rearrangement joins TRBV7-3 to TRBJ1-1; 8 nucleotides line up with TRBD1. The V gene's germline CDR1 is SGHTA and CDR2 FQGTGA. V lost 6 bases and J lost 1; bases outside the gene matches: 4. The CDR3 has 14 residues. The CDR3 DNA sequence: TGTGCCAGCAGAAAAGGACAGGGGAACACTGAAGCTTTCTTT. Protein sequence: CASRKGQGNTEAFF.

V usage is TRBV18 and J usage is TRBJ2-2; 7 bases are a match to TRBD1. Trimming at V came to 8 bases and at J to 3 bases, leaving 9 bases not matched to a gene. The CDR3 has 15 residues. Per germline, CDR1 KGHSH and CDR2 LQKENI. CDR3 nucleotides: TGTGCCAGCCCAAGGGACAGAGGAGACACCGGGGAGCTGTTTTTT. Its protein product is CASPRDRGDTGELFF.

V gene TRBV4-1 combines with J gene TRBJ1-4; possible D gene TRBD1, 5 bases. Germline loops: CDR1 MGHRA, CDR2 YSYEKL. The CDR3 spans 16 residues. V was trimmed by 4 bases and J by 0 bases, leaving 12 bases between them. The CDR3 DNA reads TGCGCCAGCAGCCGCCTAACCAGGGCAACTAATGAAAAACTGTTTTTT. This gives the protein CASSRLTRATNEKLFF.

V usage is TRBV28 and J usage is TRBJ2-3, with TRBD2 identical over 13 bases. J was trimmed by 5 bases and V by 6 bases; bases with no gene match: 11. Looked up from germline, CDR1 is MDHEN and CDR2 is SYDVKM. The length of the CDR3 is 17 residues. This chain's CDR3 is CASSTSGLAGEEDTQYF. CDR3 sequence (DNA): TGTGCCAGCAGCACATCAGGACTAGCGGGAGAGGAAGATACGCAGTATTTT.

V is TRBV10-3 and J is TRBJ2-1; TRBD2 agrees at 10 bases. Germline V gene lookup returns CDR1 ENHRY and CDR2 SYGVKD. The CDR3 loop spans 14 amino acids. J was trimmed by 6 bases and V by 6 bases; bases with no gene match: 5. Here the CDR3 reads CAISPSGSLNEQFF. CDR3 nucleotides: TGTGCCATCAGCCCTAGCGGGAGCCTCAATGAGCAGTTCTTC.

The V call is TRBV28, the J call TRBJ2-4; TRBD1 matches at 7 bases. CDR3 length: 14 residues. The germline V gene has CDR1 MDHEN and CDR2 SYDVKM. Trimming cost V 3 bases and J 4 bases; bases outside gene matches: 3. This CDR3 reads CASSFEGAKNIQYF. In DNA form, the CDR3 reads TGTGCCAGCAGTTTCGAGGGGGCAAAAAACATTCAGTACTTC.

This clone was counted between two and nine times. The CDR3 here is CASSPGQGYLSDTEAFF. CDR3 sequence (DNA): TGTGCCAGCAGTCCTGGACAGGGTTACCTTTCTGACACTGAAGCTTTCTTT. This rearrangement joins TRBV11-1 to TRBJ1-1; 8 bases agree with TRBD1. Germline V gene lookup returns CDR1 SGHAT and CDR2 FQDESV (reference sequence). With V trimmed by 6 bases and J by 3 bases, 15 bases remained unmatched. The CDR3 has 17 amino acids.

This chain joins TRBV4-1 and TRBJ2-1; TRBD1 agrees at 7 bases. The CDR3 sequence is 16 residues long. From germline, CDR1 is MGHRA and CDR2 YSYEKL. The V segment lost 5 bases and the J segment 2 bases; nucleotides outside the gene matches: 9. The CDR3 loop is CASSSPGQATYNEQFF. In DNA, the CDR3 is TGCGCCAGCAGCTCCCCCGGACAGGCAACCTACAATGAGCAGTTCTTC.

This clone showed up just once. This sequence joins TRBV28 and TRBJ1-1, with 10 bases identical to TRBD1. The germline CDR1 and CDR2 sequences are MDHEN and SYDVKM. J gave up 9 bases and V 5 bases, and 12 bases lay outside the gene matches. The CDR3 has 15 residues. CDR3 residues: CASSGAGTGVMKAFF. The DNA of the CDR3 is TGTGCCAGCAGTGGGGCCGGGACAGGGGTCATGAAAGCTTTCTTT.

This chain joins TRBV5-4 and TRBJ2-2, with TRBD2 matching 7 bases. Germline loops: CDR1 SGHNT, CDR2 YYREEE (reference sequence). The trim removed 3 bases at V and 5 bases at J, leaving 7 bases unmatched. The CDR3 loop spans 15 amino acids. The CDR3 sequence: CASSSTSLGTGELFF. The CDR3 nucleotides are TGTGCCAGCAGCTCGACTAGCCTAGGGACCGGGGAGCTGTTTTTT.

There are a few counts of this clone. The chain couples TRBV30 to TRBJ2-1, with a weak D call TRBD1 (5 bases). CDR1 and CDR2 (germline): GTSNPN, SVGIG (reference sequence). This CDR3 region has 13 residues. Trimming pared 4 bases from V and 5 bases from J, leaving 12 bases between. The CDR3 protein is CAWTGKVHNEQFF. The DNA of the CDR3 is TGTGCCTGGACAGGGAAGGTGCACAATGAGCAGTTCTTC.

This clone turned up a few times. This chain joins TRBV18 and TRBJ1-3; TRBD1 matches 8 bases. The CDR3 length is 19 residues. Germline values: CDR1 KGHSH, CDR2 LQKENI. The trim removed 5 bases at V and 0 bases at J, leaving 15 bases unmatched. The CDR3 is CASSGVFGTGRNSGNTIYF. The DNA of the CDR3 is TGTGCCAGCTCAGGGGTATTCGGGACAGGCCGAAACTCTGGAAACACCATATATTTT.

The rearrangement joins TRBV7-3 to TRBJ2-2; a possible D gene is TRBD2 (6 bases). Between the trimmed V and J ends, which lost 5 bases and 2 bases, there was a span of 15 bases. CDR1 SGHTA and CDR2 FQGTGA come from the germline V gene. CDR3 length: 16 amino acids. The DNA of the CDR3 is TGTGCCAGCAGCCCACATGGAGGGACTAACACCGGGGAGCTGTTTTTT. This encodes CASSPHGGTNTGELFF.

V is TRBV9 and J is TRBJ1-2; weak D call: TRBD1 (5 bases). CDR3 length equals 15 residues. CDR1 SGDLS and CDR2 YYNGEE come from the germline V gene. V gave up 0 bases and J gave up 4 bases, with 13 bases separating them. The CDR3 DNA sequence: TGTGCCAGCAGCGTAGCGGAAAGGGGAGGCTATGGCTACACCTTC. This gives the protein CASSVAERGGYGYTF.

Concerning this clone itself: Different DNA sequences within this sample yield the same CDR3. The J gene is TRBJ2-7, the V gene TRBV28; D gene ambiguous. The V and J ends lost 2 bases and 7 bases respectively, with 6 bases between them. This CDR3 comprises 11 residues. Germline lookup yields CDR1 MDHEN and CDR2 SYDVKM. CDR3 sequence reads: CASSLQVEQYF. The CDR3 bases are TGTGCCAGCAGTTTACAGGTGGAGCAGTACTTC.

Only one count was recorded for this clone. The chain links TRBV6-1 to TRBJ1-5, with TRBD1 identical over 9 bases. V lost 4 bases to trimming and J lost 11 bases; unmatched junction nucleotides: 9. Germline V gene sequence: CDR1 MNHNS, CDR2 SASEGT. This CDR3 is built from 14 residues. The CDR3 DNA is TGTGCCAGCAGTGGGGGGACAGGGACTCGGGCCCAGCATTTT. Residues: CASSGGTGTRAQHF.